The present TCR beta chain was sequenced within a study of T cell responses to AZD1222 COVID-19 vaccine. CDR1 is SGHRS and CDR2 is YFSETQ in the germline V gene. There are 15 residues in the CDR3. Trimming removed 4 bases from V and 3 bases from J; junction bases left unmatched: 4. Clones were read by immunoSEQ multiplex PCR, and TCRdb kept only the in-frame ones, dropping some. The sample consists of fewer than 120,000 clones, 81% of them appearing once. The receptor was isolated from an adult in good health. The rearrangement joins TRBV5-1 to TRBJ2-3; 11 nucleotides agree with TRBD2. Sample: peripheral blood, taken on day 0 of AZD1222 vaccination. The chain's CDR3 is CASSRTSGRTDTQYF. CDR3 sequence (DNA): TGCGCCAGCAGCCGAACTAGCGGGAGAACAGATACGCAGTATTTT.